These 30 T cell receptor beta chains were all obtained from the same sample, sequenced in a study of blood T cell repertoires in COVID-19. Only in-frame clones appear in the TCRdb table, and some are missing; sequencing was by immunoSEQ multiplex PCR. This table has some 86,000 clones, approximately 89% appearing once. Material for sequencing was peripheral blood. These receptors all stem from a human donor with active COVID-19. The donor label of this sample is uncertain.

The gene calls are TRBV7-3 and TRBJ2-1; D uncertain. V lost 8 bases and J 6 bases, leaving 11 bases between the germline ends. The CDR3 loop spans 12 amino acids. Looked up from germline, CDR1 is SGHTA and CDR2 is FQGTGA. CDR3 sequence reads: CASAQRGNEQFF. In DNA, the CDR3 is TGTGCCAGCGCCCAGCGTGGCAATGAGCAGTTCTTC.

The chain carries TRBV2 and TRBJ2-1; no reliable D call. The V end was cut by 3 bases, the J end by 6 bases, with 12 bases between. Germline V gene lookup returns CDR1 SNHLY and CDR2 FYNNEI. The CDR3 runs to 14 residues. The CDR3 spells CASSDSLDFNEQFF. For the CDR3, the DNA is TGTGCCAGCAGTGATTCTCTCGACTTCAATGAGCAGTTCTTC.

The chain couples TRBV7-9 to TRBJ2-1; D unresolved. Per the germline V gene, CDR1 is SEHNR and CDR2 is FQNEAQ (reference sequence). This CDR3 has 13 residues. The V end was cut by 5 bases, the J end by 7 bases, with 12 bases between. The CDR3 sequence is CASSQAHLNEQFF. DNA for the CDR3: TGTGCCAGCAGCCAAGCCCATTTGAATGAGCAGTTCTTC.

This sequence joins TRBV28 and TRBJ2-1; a possible D gene is TRBD1 (5 bases). The germline V gene has CDR1 MDHEN and CDR2 SYDVKM. The CDR3 covers 13 residues. V was shortened by 8 bases and J by 7 bases, with 15 bases between the two germline ends. The CDR3 bases are TGTGCCAGCCTAGTATGGGCAGGGAATGAGCAGTTCTTC. Its translation: CASLVWAGNEQFF.

The chain is built from TRBV5-1 and TRBJ2-5; possible D gene TRBD1, 5 bases. The CDR3 contains 17 residues. Germline CDR1 is SGHRS and CDR2 is YFSETQ. The ends were cut back, 0 bases at V and 0 bases at J, with 15 bases in the middle. The CDR3 reads CASSLEGRTRYQETQYF. The DNA of the CDR3 is TGCGCCAGCAGCTTGGAGGGGCGGACCCGGTACCAAGAGACCCAGTACTTC.

This clone occurred a few times. This rearrangement joins TRBV6-1 to TRBJ2-3, with 9 bases that match TRBD1. The CDR3 totals 17 residues. Germline assignment: CDR1 MNHNS and CDR2 SASEGT. The V segment lost 1 base and the J segment 6 bases; nucleotides outside the gene matches: 11. CDR3 DNA sequence: TGTGCCAGCAGTGAAGGGAGGGGGACAGGGCCATCGGATACGCAGTATTTT. The encoded protein is CASSEGRGTGPSDTQYF.

The chain carries TRBV19 and TRBJ1-5; 11 nucleotides agree with TRBD1. Germline trimming cut 3 bases from V and 7 bases from J; bases unmatched to any gene: 11. Germline-derived CDR1 and CDR2 are LNHDA and SQIVND (reference sequence). This CDR3 has 17 residues. The CDR3 nucleotides are TGTGCCAGTAGTATTAGAATCAGGGACAGGGGGAGGCAGCCCCAGCATTTT. Amino acid sequence: CASSIRIRDRGRQPQHF.

V and J are TRBV4-1 and TRBJ1-2; perhaps TRBD1 as D (5 bases). Per germline, CDR1 MGHRA and CDR2 YSYEKL. The V and J ends lost 1 base and 4 bases respectively, with 10 bases between them. CDR3 length: 14 amino acids. For the CDR3, the DNA is TGCGCCAGCAGCCAAGTCTCGGGGGGCTATGGCTACACCTTC. As protein: CASSQVSGGYGYTF.

The chain is built from TRBV7-6 and TRBJ1-3, with D perhaps matching TRBD1 (6 bases). The V end lost 4 bases, the J end lost 4 bases, and 11 bases lay between the germline ends. The CDR3 is 14 amino acids. The V gene's germline CDR1 is SGHVS and CDR2 FNYEAQ. The DNA for the CDR3 is TGTGCCAGCAGCTCAGGGGAACGCGGAAACACCATATATTTT. Translation gives CASSSGERGNTIYF.

J is TRBJ2-2 and V is TRBV3-1 (or the pseudogene TRBV3-2); 9 bases are a match to TRBD1. This CDR3 contains 16 residues. In germline, CDR1 is LGHDT, CDR2 YNNKEL (reference sequence). The junction had 8 bases not matched to a gene; V was cut back by 6 bases and J by 3 bases. The CDR3 DNA reads as TGTGCCAGCAGTCAAAGACAGGGGGTTTACACCGGGGAGCTGTTTTTT. It is translated as CASSQRQGVYTGELFF.

This clone was seen once. This chain connects TRBV7-8 to TRBJ2-3, with D maybe TRBD2 (6 bases). CDR1 and CDR2 from the germline V gene are SGHVS and FQNEAQ. V lost 0 bases to trimming and J lost 2 bases, with 15 bases between them. The CDR3 is made up of 17 amino acids. The CDR3 reads CASSLAVLAGSTDTQYF. DNA of the CDR3: TGTGCCAGCAGCTTAGCGGTCTTGGCGGGGTCCACAGATACGCAGTATTTT.

Only a few counts were recorded for this clone. This chain uses TRBV28 with TRBJ1-5; D is perhaps TRBD1 (5 bases). V shed 7 bases and J shed 0 bases, with 13 bases lying between them. In germline, CDR1 is MDHEN, CDR2 SYDVKM. The CDR3 runs to 15 residues. The CDR3 nucleotides read TGTGCCAGCACCCCATGGGGCCTTAGCAATCAGCCCCAGCATTTT. Encoded protein: CASTPWGLSNQPQHF.

The DNA of the CDR3 is TGTGCCAGCAGTACCAGGGTAGGAGAGACCCAGTACTTC. Translation gives CASSTRVGETQYF. The chain has TRBV12-3 or TRBV12-4 and TRBJ2-5, with D tentatively TRBD1 (5 bases). This CDR3 spans 13 amino acids. V was shortened by 5 bases and J by 4 bases, with 11 bases between the two germline ends.

V and J are TRBV6-1 and TRBJ1-6; 9 nucleotides match TRBD1. Per the germline V gene, CDR1 is MNHNS and CDR2 is SASEGT. CDR3 length: 20 amino acids. The junction had 16 bases not matched to a gene; V was cut back by 0 bases and J by 7 bases. CDR3 protein: CASSEAQPPIVTGGNSPLHF. CDR3 DNA: TGTGCCAGCAGTGAAGCGCAGCCCCCGATCGTGACAGGGGGAAATTCACCCCTCCACTTT.

The rearrangement joins TRBV29-1 to TRBJ1-1; 8 bases align to TRBD1. Trimming at V came to 2 bases and at J to 3 bases, leaving 2 bases not matched to a gene. In germline, CDR1 is SQVTM, CDR2 ANQGSEA. This CDR3 has 13 residues. This CDR3 is CSVEQGADTEAFF. CDR3 in DNA: TGCAGCGTTGAACAGGGGGCGGACACTGAAGCTTTCTTT.

V is TRBV6-5 and J is TRBJ2-1; 9 bases agree with TRBD1. The germline CDR1 and CDR2 sequences are MNHEY and SVGAGI. The CDR3 length is 13 residues. V lost 7 bases, J lost 8 bases, and 6 bases stayed unmatched. The CDR3 coding sequence is TGTGCCAGCAACCCAACAGGGGGCGATGAGCAGTTCTTC. Its translation: CASNPTGGDEQFF.

The chain recombines TRBV2 with TRBJ2-7; TRBD1 matches at 11 bases. Germline loops: CDR1 SNHLY, CDR2 FYNNEI. The CDR3 totals 13 residues. V trimming: 6 bases; J trimming: 5 bases; junction bases outside the gene matches: 3. The chain's CDR3 is CASRDRGPNEQYF. CDR3 bases: TGTGCCAGCAGGGACAGGGGGCCCAACGAGCAGTACTTC.

Points on this clone: At one of its ends the junction is not consistent with the germline gene, which may arise from a read error. CDR3 nucleotide sequence: TGTGCTAGTGGTTTGGTACATGGGCAGGGTCACTTC. Translated, it gives CASGLVHGQGHF. The rearrangement uses TRBV12-5 and TRBJ1-2, with D tentatively TRBD1 (5 bases). There are 12 residues in the CDR3. CDR1 is LGHNT, CDR2 FRNRAP, per germline.

The V gene is TRBV24-1, the J gene TRBJ2-7, with D unclear. The CDR3 extends over 15 amino acids. Germline assignment: CDR1 KGHDR and CDR2 SFDVKD. Trimming removed 1 base at V and 2 bases at J, with 11 bases between. CDR3 region: CATSDFWLTTYEQYF. The CDR3 DNA reads TGTGCCACCAGTGATTTTTGGCTAACTACCTACGAGCAGTACTTC.

This clone was detected once. J is TRBJ2-3 and V is TRBV3-1 (or the pseudogene TRBV3-2); 9 bases agree with TRBD2. The V and J ends lost 0 bases and 6 bases, in that order; junction bases with no gene match: 16. CDR3 length equals 19 residues. Looked up from germline, CDR1 is LGHDT and CDR2 is YNNKEL (reference sequence). The CDR3 nucleotides read TGTGCCAGCAGCCAAGAAACCCCGGGACTAGCTTTACCCGGCGATACGCAGTATTTT. It yields the protein CASSQETPGLALPGDTQYF.

V gene TRBV5-5 combines with J gene TRBJ2-5, with a possible D match to TRBD1 (5 bases). The J call is uncertain, as TRBJ2-7 better fits the DNA end. Germline CDR1 SGHKS, CDR2 YYEKEE (reference sequence). This CDR3 spans 15 amino acids. The CDR3 loop reads CASSLGDSLPYEQYF. CDR3 bases: TGTGCCAGCAGCTTAGGTGACAGCCTTCCCTACGAGCAGTACTTC.

The chain recombines TRBV19 with TRBJ2-1, with 9 bases matching TRBD2. The CDR3 totals 15 residues. Trimming took 3 bases from V and 7 from J; bases not matched to a gene: 7. Germline V gene lookup returns CDR1 LNHDA and CDR2 SQIVND (reference sequence). CDR3 residues: CASSMIAGDQNEQFF. As DNA, the CDR3 is TGTGCCAGTAGTATGATAGCGGGGGACCAAAATGAGCAGTTCTTC.

V and J are TRBV6-2 or TRBV6-3 and TRBJ1-1; 10 bases line up with TRBD1. CDR3 length: 15 residues. Germline V gene data show CDR1 as MNHEY and CDR2 as SVGEGT. V shed 5 bases and J 7 bases; nucleotides not matched to a gene: 10. The CDR3 reads CASSPFGTGEVEAFF. The CDR3 DNA follows: TGTGCCAGCAGTCCGTTCGGGACAGGGGAAGTTGAAGCTTTCTTT.

The genes are TRBV4-1 and TRBJ2-7, with 9 bases aligning to TRBD1. Germline CDR1 and CDR2: MGHRA and YSYEKL. V dropped 4 bases and J dropped 5; count of bases not matched to a gene: 6. The length of the CDR3 is 14 residues. CDR3 nucleotide sequence: TGCGCCAGCAGCCGGGGGGACAGGGTCAACGAGCAGTACTTC. It specifies CASSRGDRVNEQYF.

The gene calls are TRBV10-3 and TRBJ1-1, with TRBD1 as a possible D gene (6 bases). Trimming cost V 4 bases and J 4 bases, with 25 bases left between them. In germline, CDR1 is ENHRY, CDR2 SYGVKD. This CDR3 has 18 residues. The CDR3 nucleotides read TGTGCCATCAGTGCCCGCGGGCAGGGGATATGCATAGTCACTGAAGCTTTCTTT. It yields the protein CAISARGQGICIVTEAFF.

The chain links TRBV28 to TRBJ1-1; 10 bases fit TRBD1. J gave up 1 base and V 10 bases, and 6 bases lay outside the gene matches. Germline V gene data show CDR1 as MDHEN and CDR2 as SYDVKM. The CDR3 has 14 residues. In DNA form, the CDR3 reads TGTGCCACCCGGACAGGGGGGACGAACACTGAAGCTTTCTTT. Translated, it gives CATRTGGTNTEAFF.

The chain recombines TRBV6-2 or TRBV6-3 with TRBJ2-3; D possibly corresponds to TRBD1 (7 bases). The CDR3 consists of 16 residues. The germline V and J ends were trimmed by 0 bases and 5 bases, with 15 bases remaining between them. Germline V gene lookup returns CDR1 MNHEY and CDR2 SVGEGT. This chain's CDR3 is CASSYSTRGRGDTQYF. The CDR3 nucleotides read TGTGCCAGCAGTTACTCGACTAGGGGGCGAGGAGATACGCAGTATTTT.

The genes are TRBV6-5 and TRBJ2-1; 10 positions match TRBD2. The V gene end was trimmed by 6 bases and the J gene end by 5 bases; junction bases not matched to a gene: 7. This CDR3 is 15 amino acids long. Germline values: CDR1 MNHEY, CDR2 SVGAGI. The CDR3 sequence is CASRRGTSENNEQFF. The CDR3 nucleotides are TGTGCCAGCAGGAGGGGGACTAGCGAAAACAATGAGCAGTTCTTC.

The V call is TRBV24-1, the J call TRBJ2-1; 7 bases map to TRBD1. After removal of 3 bases from V and 2 bases from J, the junction contained 3 bases not matched to a gene. This CDR3 is built from 15 residues. CDR1 and CDR2 (germline): KGHDR, SFDVKD. Here the CDR3 DNA reads TGTGCCACCAGTGATATGGACAGGACCTACAATGAGCAGTTCTTC. Amino acid sequence: CATSDMDRTYNEQFF.

V and J are TRBV27 and TRBJ1-3, with D perhaps matching TRBD1 (5 bases). In germline, CDR1 is MNHEY, CDR2 SMNVEV (reference sequence). Trimming removed 0 bases at V and 9 bases at J, with 9 bases between. This CDR3 contains 13 residues. The CDR3 loop reads CASSLSRGSTIYF. The CDR3 DNA reads as TGTGCCAGCAGTTTATCCCGGGGGTCCACCATATATTTT.